Shown below are 21 T cell receptor beta chains from a single sample sequenced in a study of shared T cell receptors in the human thymus. Data came from immunoSEQ multiplex PCR; TCRdb stores just in-frame clones and leaves some out. The data contain roughly 660,000 clones, 88% of them singletons. This same sample was also part of a study on human thymus T cells.

Sequences were obtained from thymocytes. The receptors shown here come from a boy in the first two years of life with a congenital heart defect.

The rearrangement links TRBV28 to TRBJ2-3; tentative D call: TRBD2 (6 bases). The CDR3 covers 17 residues. The V end lost 1 base, the J end lost 4 bases, and 18 bases lay between the germline ends. Germline CDR1 MDHEN, CDR2 SYDVKM. CDR3 loop: CASSLSGELASADTQYF. CDR3 DNA sequence: TGTGCCAGCAGTTTATCGGGGGAACTCGCCTCGGCAGATACGCAGTATTTT.

The rearrangement links TRBV18 to TRBJ2-1, with 11 bases matching TRBD1. V shed 2 bases, J shed 3 bases, and the junction held 0 bases outside the gene matches. Looked up from germline, CDR1 is KGHSH and CDR2 is LQKENI. The CDR3 is 15 residues long. Here the CDR3 reads CASSPGTGGYNEQFF. CDR3 in DNA: TGTGCCAGCTCACCAGGGACAGGGGGCTACAATGAGCAGTTCTTC. Looking up the rest from reference TRBV18 and TRBJ2-1 gives the full variable domain: NAGVMQNPRHLVRRRGQEARLRCSPMKGHSHVYWYRQLPEEGLKFMVYLQKENIIDESGMPKERFSAEFPKEGPSILRIQQVVRGDSAAYFCASSPGTGGYNEQFFGPGTRLTVL.

CDR3 protein: CASSLRSGRDNEQFF. CDR3 coding DNA: TGTGCCAGCAGCTTAAGAAGCGGGAGGGACAATGAGCAGTTCTTC. The gene calls are TRBV7-8 and TRBJ2-1; 10 bases fit TRBD2. CDR1 is SGHVS, CDR2 FQNEAQ, per germline. The CDR3 is 15 residues long. Trimming took 2 bases from V and 5 from J; bases not matched to a gene: 3.

The gene calls are TRBV28 and TRBJ2-3, with 11 nucleotides matching TRBD2. J gave up 2 bases and V 0 bases, and 7 bases lay outside the gene matches. The CDR3 is made up of 18 amino acids. Germline-derived CDR1 and CDR2 are MDHEN and SYDVKM. CDR3: CASSLWGDSGRVTDTQYF. The CDR3 DNA reads as TGTGCCAGCAGTTTATGGGGGGATAGCGGGAGGGTCACAGATACGCAGTATTTT.

The chain recombines TRBV5-6 with TRBJ2-5; possibly TRBD2 for D (5 bases). With 2 bases removed from V and 1 base from J, the gap between germline ends came to 9 bases. The CDR3 is made up of 14 amino acids. CDR1 SGHDT and CDR2 YYEEEE come from the germline V gene. CDR3 sequence: CASSFMDSQETQYF. DNA of the CDR3: TGTGCCAGCAGCTTCATGGACTCCCAAGAGACCCAGTACTTC.

The chain is built from TRBV11-2 and TRBJ2-3; maybe TRBD2 (7 bases). V was cut by 5 bases and J by 10 bases, with 19 bases left in between. Per germline, CDR1 SGHAT and CDR2 FQNNGV. The CDR3 loop spans 14 amino acids. CDR3 region: CASSRHRGARAQYF. The CDR3 DNA follows: TGTGCCAGCAGCCGTCATCGGGGGGCGAGGGCGCAGTATTTT. The full variable domain, with the rest looked up from reference TRBV11-2 and TRBJ2-3, is EAGVAQSPRYKIIEKRQSVAFWCNPISGHATLYWYQQILGQGPKLLIQFQNNGVVDDSQLPKDRFSAERLKGVDSTLKIQPAKLEDSAVYLCASSRHRGARAQYFGPGTRLTVL.

V usage is TRBV19 and J usage is TRBJ2-6, with 10 bases that match TRBD1. CDR3 length: 20 residues. CDR1 and CDR2 (germline): LNHDA, SQIVND (reference sequence). Trimming took 3 bases from V and 0 from J; bases not matched to a gene: 11. CDR3 bases: TGTGCCAGTAGTATGAGGAGACAGGGGGCGAAACTCTCTGGGGCCAACGTCCTGACTTTC. This translates into CASSMRRQGAKLSGANVLTF.

J is TRBJ1-3 and V is TRBV4-3; a weak D match, TRBD1 (5 bases). V gave up 0 bases and J gave up 2 bases, with 23 bases separating them. CDR1 is LGHNA, CDR2 YSLEER, per germline. The CDR3 has 20 amino acids. The CDR3 DNA reads TGCGCCAGCAGCCAAGATCCCTATATCCTGAGGGGAGGCACTGGAAACACCATATATTTT. Translated: CASSQDPYILRGGTGNTIYF.

Written as DNA, the CDR3 is TGTGCCAGCACCATATCCGGGACTAGCGGGATCGAGTACGAGCAGTACTTC. This translates into CASTISGTSGIEYEQYF. The chain couples TRBV28 to TRBJ2-7; 13 nucleotides agree with TRBD2. J was trimmed by 4 bases and V by 7 bases; bases with no gene match: 13. Germline CDR1 and CDR2: MDHEN and SYDVKM. The CDR3 has 17 amino acids. The full variable domain, completed using reference TRBV28 and TRBJ2-7, is DVKVTQSSRYLVKRTGEKVFLECVQDMDHENMFWYRQDPGLGLRLIYFSYDVKMKEKGDIPEGYSVSREKKERFSLILESASTNQTSMYLCASTISGTSGIEYEQYFGPGTRLTVT.

This clone appeared a single time. The chain carries TRBV7-9 and TRBJ2-6; D remains ambiguous. The CDR3 is 16 residues long. V shed 8 bases and J shed 1 base, with 15 bases lying between them. Germline-derived CDR1 and CDR2 are SEHNR and FQNEAQ (reference sequence). CDR3 loop: CASQWYPESGANVLTF. CDR3 in DNA: TGTGCCAGCCAATGGTACCCCGAGTCTGGGGCCAACGTCCTGACTTTC. The variable domain in full, completed from reference TRBV7-9 and TRBJ2-6, reads DTGVSQNPRHKITKRGQNVTFRCDPISEHNRLYWYRQTLGQGPEFLTYFQNEAQLEKSRLLSDRFSAERPKGSFSTLEIQRTEQGDSAMYLCASQWYPESGANVLTFGAGSRLTVL.

This chain connects TRBV5-1 to TRBJ2-1, with 8 bases matching TRBD1. The V gene end was trimmed by 2 bases and the J gene end by 8 bases; junction bases not matched to a gene: 0. The CDR3 has 12 amino acids. Per the germline V gene, CDR1 is SGHRS and CDR2 is YFSETQ. The CDR3 is CASSLQGDEQFF. CDR3 DNA: TGCGCCAGCAGCTTACAGGGGGATGAGCAGTTCTTC.

The V and J genes are TRBV6-5 and TRBJ2-7; maybe TRBD2 (6 bases). The germline V gene has CDR1 MNHEY and CDR2 SVGAGI. The V end lost 0 bases, the J end lost 5 bases, and 17 bases lay between the germline ends. The CDR3 is 16 residues long. This chain's CDR3 is CASSYSGPGELNEQYF. The CDR3 DNA follows: TGTGCCAGCAGTTACTCCGGCCCGGGAGAGCTTAACGAGCAGTACTTC.

This clone has only one observation. The gene calls are TRBV29-1 and TRBJ2-3; 11 bases match TRBD2. Germline values: CDR1 SQVTM, CDR2 ANQGSEA. CDR3 length: 19 amino acids. The trim removed 4 bases at V and 3 bases at J, leaving 18 bases unmatched. The CDR3 here is CSVAPDRVTSGSRTDTQYF. CDR3 in DNA: TGCAGCGTTGCGCCGGACAGGGTTACTAGCGGGAGCAGGACAGATACGCAGTATTTT.

The chain's CDR3 is CASSPRGDRGDEQYF. For the CDR3, the DNA is TGTGCCAGCAGCCCCCGCGGGGACAGGGGCGACGAGCAGTACTTC. The rearrangement joins TRBV7-6 to TRBJ2-7; 10 bases match TRBD1. Unmatched junction bases numbered 9, after V lost 5 bases and J lost 5 bases. The CDR3 runs to 15 residues. Germline V gene sequence: CDR1 SGHVS, CDR2 FNYEAQ.

The chain carries TRBV30 and TRBJ1-1; D unresolved. CDR1 and CDR2 (germline): GTSNPN, SVGIG (reference sequence). V shed 0 bases and J shed 1 base, with 6 bases lying between them. This CDR3 comprises 13 residues. The CDR3 reads CAWSVRRNTEAFF. The CDR3 nucleotides are TGTGCCTGGAGTGTACGGAGGAACACTGAAGCTTTCTTT.

The chain recombines TRBV11-2 with TRBJ2-3; D is unresolved. The CDR3 extends over 13 amino acids. CDR1 is SGHAT and CDR2 is FQNNGV in the germline V gene. Trimming cost V 3 bases and J 14 bases, with 18 bases left between them. CDR3 residues: CASSFNRLEVLYF. The CDR3 DNA is TGTGCCAGCAGCTTCAATCGGCTAGAAGTTCTGTATTTT.

V is TRBV25-1 and J is TRBJ2-5; D remains ambiguous. The CDR3 runs 14 residues. V was cut by 2 bases and J by 2 bases, with 9 bases left in between. Looked up from germline, CDR1 is MGHDK and CDR2 is SYGVNS. CDR3: CASSEAKLQETQYF. The CDR3 DNA follows: TGTGCCAGCAGTGAAGCCAAGCTACAAGAGACCCAGTACTTC.

V and J are TRBV13 and TRBJ1-4, with 8 bases that match TRBD1. The CDR3 contains 18 residues. CDR1 PRHDT and CDR2 FYEKMQ come from the germline V gene (reference sequence). V gave up 4 bases and J gave up 5 bases; unmatched junction bases: 15. CDR3 nucleotide sequence: TGTGCCAGCAGCTCGCCCCTCCAGACAGGGGACAAAAATGAAAAACTGTTTTTT. Its translation is CASSSPLQTGDKNEKLFF. The full variable domain, its missing parts supplied by reference TRBV13 and TRBJ1-4, is AAGVIQSPRHLIKEKRETATLKCYPIPRHDTVYWYQQGPGQDPQFLISFYEKMQSDKGSIPDRFSAQQFSDYHSELNMSSLELGDSALYFCASSSPLQTGDKNEKLFFGSGTQLSVL.

The rearrangement links TRBV7-8 to TRBJ1-1; TRBD1 might be the D (6 bases). The V end was cut by 5 bases, the J end by 5 bases, with 24 bases between. CDR1 SGHVS and CDR2 FQNEAQ come from the germline V gene. The CDR3 runs 17 residues. This CDR3 is CASSVPRGNGVRTEAFF. In DNA form, the CDR3 reads TGTGCCAGCAGCGTTCCGAGGGGGAATGGAGTGAGGACTGAAGCTTTCTTT.

This chain connects TRBV7-9 to TRBJ2-2, with a possible D match to TRBD2 (6 bases). Between the trimmed V and J ends, which lost 5 bases and 7 bases, there was a span of 17 bases. The CDR3 runs 15 residues. Germline loops: CDR1 SEHNR, CDR2 FQNEAQ (reference sequence). CDR3 loop: CASSPPEGLDGELFF. CDR3 in DNA: TGTGCCAGCAGCCCCCCGGAGGGCCTCGACGGGGAGCTGTTTTTT.

The genes are TRBV2 and TRBJ2-7; 8 positions agree with TRBD1. V dropped 6 bases and J dropped 2; count of bases not matched to a gene: 6. This CDR3 comprises 14 residues. CDR1 and CDR2 (germline): SNHLY, FYNNEI. DNA for the CDR3: TGTGCCAGCAGACAGGGGGGCTTCACCTACGAGCAGTACTTC. Amino acid sequence: CASRQGGFTYEQYF. Based on the CDR3 plus reference TRBV2 and TRBJ2-7, the full variable domain is EPEVTQTPSHQVTQMGQEVILRCVPISNHLYFYWYRQILGQKVEFLVSFYNNEISEKSEIFDDQFSVERPDGSNFTLKIRSTKLEDSAMYFCASRQGGFTYEQYFGPGTRLTVT.